This T cell receptor beta chain was sequenced during a study of graft-versus-host responses after intestinal transplantation. Study-level information: The recipients all started with anti-thymocyte globulin induction and then took tacrolimus and steroids for about 3 years.

CDR3 length: 16 amino acids. This clone was counted a few times. Its antigen is unidentified. Points from the study as a whole: GvH clones turned up in recipient marrow; some had shown up first in ileum or blood.

Clones were sequenced by immunoSEQ multiplex PCR, and TCRdb holds only the in-frame ones, with some missing. This table has some 38,000 clones, more than 85% appearing once. The chain couples TRBV1 to TRBJ2-7; the DNA was not compared with TRBD2, the D call given in the table. TRBV1 is shown as a pseudogene. The receptor comes from a human donor who was the organ donor for an intestinal transplant. This material consisted of unstimulated CD8+ T cells sorted from spleen or lymph node cells, taken before transplant. The CDR3 DNA reads TGCACCAGCAGCCTCGCCCCCAATAAACTCGTCACGGGGCAGTACTTC. Protein product: CTSSLAPNKLVTGQYF.